Each of the 3 T cell receptor beta chains below was sequenced from the same sample in a study of blood T cell repertoires in COVID-19. The method was immunoSEQ multiplex PCR; TCRdb's version includes in-frame clones alone and lacks a portion of them. The repertoire includes 100,000 to 150,000 clones, approximately 83% of them detected once, and 25% to 30% sits in the top ten. The material sequenced was peripheral blood. The source is a woman over 75 with acute or convalescent COVID-19.

CDR3 DNA sequence: TGTGCCAGCAGCGAACATAGCAATCAGCCCCAGCATTTT. It is translated as CASSEHSNQPQHF. This chain uses TRBV2 with TRBJ1-5; D call uncertain. Germline V gene lookup returns CDR1 SNHLY and CDR2 FYNNEI. V dropped 6 bases and J dropped 0 bases, with 6 bases sitting between them. The CDR3 has 13 residues.

The sample holds a few counts of this clone. The chain carries TRBV12-3 or TRBV12-4 and TRBJ1-2, with a possible D match to TRBD1 (6 bases). The V and J ends lost 3 bases and 5 bases respectively, with 10 bases between them. This CDR3 contains 13 residues. CDR3 DNA sequence: TGTGCCAGCAGTTTCCTACAGGGTTATGGCTACACCTTC. This sequence encodes CASSFLQGYGYTF.

This chain joins TRBV12-5 and TRBJ2-7; D perhaps matches TRBD2 (5 bases). The CDR3 contains 13 residues. CDR1 is LGHNT and CDR2 is FRNRAP in the germline V gene. V was shortened by 5 bases and J by 4 bases, with 12 bases between the two germline ends. CDR3 nucleotide sequence: TGTGCTAGTGGTCTGGGAGTAAGTTACGAGCAGTACTTC. Translated, it gives CASGLGVSYEQYF.